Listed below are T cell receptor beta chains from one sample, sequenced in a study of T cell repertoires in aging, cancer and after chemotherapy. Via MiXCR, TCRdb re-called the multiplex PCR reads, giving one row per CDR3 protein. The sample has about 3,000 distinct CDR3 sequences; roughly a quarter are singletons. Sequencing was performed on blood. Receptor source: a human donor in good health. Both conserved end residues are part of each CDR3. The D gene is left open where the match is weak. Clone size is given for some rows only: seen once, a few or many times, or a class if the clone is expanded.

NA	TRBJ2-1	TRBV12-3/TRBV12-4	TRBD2	TGTGCCAGCTCGGGACTAGACAATGAGCAGTTCTTC	CASSGLDNEQFF
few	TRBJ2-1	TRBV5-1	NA	TGCGCCAGCAGCTTGGACGGGACCGGGGGTGAGCAGTTCTTC	CASSLDGTGGEQFF
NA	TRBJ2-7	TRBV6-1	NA	TGTGCCAGCAGTGAACCCTTTCTATACGAGCAGTACTTC	CASSEPFLYEQYF
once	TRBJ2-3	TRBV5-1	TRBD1	TGCGCCAGCAGCTTGGCAGACAGGGAAACAGATACGCAGTATTTT	CASSLADRETDTQYF
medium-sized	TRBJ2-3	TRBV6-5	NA	TGTGCCAGCAGTCTTACCAGGGACGGCACAGATACGCAGTATTTT	CASSLTRDGTDTQYF
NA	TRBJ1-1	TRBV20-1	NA	TGCAGTGCCCAGACAGACATGAACACTGAAGCTTTCTTT	CSAQTDMNTEAFF
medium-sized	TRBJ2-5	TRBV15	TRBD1	TGTGCCACCAGCAGAGATCTGCAGGGGGATAGAGAGACCCAGTACTTC	CATSRDLQGDRETQYF
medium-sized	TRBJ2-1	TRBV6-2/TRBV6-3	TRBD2	TGTGCCAGCACCCCTTCAGCGGGGTATTACAATGAGCAGTTCTTC	CASTPSAGYYNEQFF
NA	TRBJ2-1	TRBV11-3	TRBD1	TGTGCCAGCAGCACGAACAGGGGGCGACTATACAATGAGCAGTTCTTC	CASSTNRGRLYNEQFF
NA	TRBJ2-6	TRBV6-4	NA	TGTGCCAGCAGTGAGAACGTGCAAGCTGGGGCCAACGTCCTGACTTTC	CASSENVQAGANVLTF
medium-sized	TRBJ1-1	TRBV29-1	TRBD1	TGCAGCGTCGGACAGGGTCGACACACTGAAGCTTTCTTT	CSVGQGRHTEAFF
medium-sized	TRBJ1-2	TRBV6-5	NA	TGTGCCAGCAGTTACTCGGAGGGGATGAATGGCTACACCTTC	CASSYSEGMNGYTF
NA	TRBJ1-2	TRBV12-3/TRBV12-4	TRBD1	TGTGCCAGCAGGGGACAGGGGGGGGGTAACTATGGCTACACCTTC	CASRGQGGGNYGYTF
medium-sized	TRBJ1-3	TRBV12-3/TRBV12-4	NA	TGTGCCAGCAGTTTTGGAAACACCATATATTTT	CASSFGNTIYF
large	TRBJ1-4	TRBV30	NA	TGTGCCTGGAGTGGGGGGGGCGCTCAGGAAAAACTGTTTTTT	CAWSGGGAQEKLFF
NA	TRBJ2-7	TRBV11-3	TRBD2	TGTGCCAGCAGCAAAGCCTTAAGACCGGGACTAGCGGAACATTTGTACGAGCAGTACTTC	CASSKALRPGLAEHLYEQYF
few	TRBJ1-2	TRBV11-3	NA	TGTGCCAGCAGCTTAGCCAGGGTGGGTGACTATGGCTACACCTTC	CASSLARVGDYGYTF
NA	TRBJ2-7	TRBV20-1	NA	TGCAGTGCCAAGGACCCACCCTACGAGCAGTACTTC	CSAKDPPYEQYF
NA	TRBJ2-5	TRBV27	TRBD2	TGTGCCAGCAGTGAAGCTCTAGCGGGAGCCACTATATTC	CASSEALAGATIF
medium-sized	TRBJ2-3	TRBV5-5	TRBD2	TGTGCCAGCAGCCCAAGACTAGCGGCTAGCACAGATACGCAGTATTTT	CASSPRLAASTDTQYF
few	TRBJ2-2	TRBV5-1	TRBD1	TGCGCCAGCGGATCGACAGGGACGAACACCGGGGAGCTGTTTTTT	CASGSTGTNTGELFF
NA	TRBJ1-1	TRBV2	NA	TGTGCCAGCAGTCCTAATCTCAGGGACTCGGGGGATTTCTTT	CASSPNLRDSGDFF
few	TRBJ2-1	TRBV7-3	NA	TGTGCCAGCAGCCCAGGGACTGACAATGAGCAGTTCTTC	CASSPGTDNEQFF
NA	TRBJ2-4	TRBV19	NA	TGTGCCAGTAGTATGGGTAGGGATGGGGTCAAAAACATTCAGTACTTC	CASSMGRDGVKNIQYF
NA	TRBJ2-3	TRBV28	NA	TGTGCCAGCAGTTTGGGTGGTAGTAGGGATACGCAGTATTTT	CASSLGGSRDTQYF
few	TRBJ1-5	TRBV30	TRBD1	TGTGCCTGGAGTCTAAGGGACAGAAATCAGCCCCAGCATTTT	CAWSLRDRNQPQHF
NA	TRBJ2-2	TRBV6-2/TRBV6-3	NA	TGTGCCAGCAGAATTCACCAGGGGACCGGGGAGCTGTTTTTT	CASRIHQGTGELFF
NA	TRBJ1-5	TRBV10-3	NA	TGTGCCATCAGTGAGGGGCAGGCTAATCAGCCCCAGCATTTT	CAISEGQANQPQHF
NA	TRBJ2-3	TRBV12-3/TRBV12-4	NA	TGTGCCAGCAGCGACAGAGCGAACACAGATACGCAGTATTTT	CASSDRANTDTQYF
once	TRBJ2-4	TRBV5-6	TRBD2	TGTGCCAGCAGCCAAGAACCGACTAGCGGCCGGGACATTCAGTACTTC	CASSQEPTSGRDIQYF
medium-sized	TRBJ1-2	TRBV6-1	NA	TGTGCCAGCAGTGAAGGGCAGGCCCCTAACTATGGCTACACCTTC	CASSEGQAPNYGYTF
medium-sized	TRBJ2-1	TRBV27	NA	TGTGCCAGCATCCCGACGGGCCTGAGCTCCTACAATGAGCAGTTCTTC	CASIPTGLSSYNEQFF
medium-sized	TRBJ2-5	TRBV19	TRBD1	TGTGCCAGTGGGACAGGGGTCCTGGAGACCCAGTACTTC	CASGTGVLETQYF
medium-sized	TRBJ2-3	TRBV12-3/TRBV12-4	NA	TGTGCCAGCAGTTCCCGGGACGCACCCCCAGATACGCAGTATTTT	CASSSRDAPPDTQYF
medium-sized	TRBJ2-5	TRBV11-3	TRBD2	TGTGCCAGCAGCCCCGGTTTGGATAGCGGGAGAGAGACCCAGTACTTC	CASSPGLDSGRETQYF
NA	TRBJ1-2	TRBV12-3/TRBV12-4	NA	TGTGCCACCCTCCGGGGGGGATACTATGGCTACACCTTC	CATLRGGYYGYTF
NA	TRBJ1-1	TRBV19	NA	TGTGCCAGTAGTATTAAAGTCATGAACACTGAAGCTTTCTTT	CASSIKVMNTEAFF
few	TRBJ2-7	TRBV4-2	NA	TGTGCCAGCAGCCACCTTAGTTCACCCTACGAGCAGTACTTC	CASSHLSSPYEQYF